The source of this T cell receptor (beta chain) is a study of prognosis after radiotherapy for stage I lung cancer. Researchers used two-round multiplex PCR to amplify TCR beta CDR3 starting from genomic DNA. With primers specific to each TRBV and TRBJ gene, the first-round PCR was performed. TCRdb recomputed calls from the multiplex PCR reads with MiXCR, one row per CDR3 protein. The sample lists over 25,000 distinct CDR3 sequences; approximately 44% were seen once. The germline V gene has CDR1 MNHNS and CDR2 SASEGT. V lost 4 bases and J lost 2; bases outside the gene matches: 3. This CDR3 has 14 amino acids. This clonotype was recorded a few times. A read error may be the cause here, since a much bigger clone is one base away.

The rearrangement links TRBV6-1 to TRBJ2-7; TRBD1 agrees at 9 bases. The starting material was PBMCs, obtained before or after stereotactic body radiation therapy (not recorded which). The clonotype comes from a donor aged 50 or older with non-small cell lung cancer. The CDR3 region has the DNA TGTGCCAGCAGTGGCTGGGACAGGGCCTACGAGCAGTACTTC. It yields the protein CASSGWDRAYEQYF.